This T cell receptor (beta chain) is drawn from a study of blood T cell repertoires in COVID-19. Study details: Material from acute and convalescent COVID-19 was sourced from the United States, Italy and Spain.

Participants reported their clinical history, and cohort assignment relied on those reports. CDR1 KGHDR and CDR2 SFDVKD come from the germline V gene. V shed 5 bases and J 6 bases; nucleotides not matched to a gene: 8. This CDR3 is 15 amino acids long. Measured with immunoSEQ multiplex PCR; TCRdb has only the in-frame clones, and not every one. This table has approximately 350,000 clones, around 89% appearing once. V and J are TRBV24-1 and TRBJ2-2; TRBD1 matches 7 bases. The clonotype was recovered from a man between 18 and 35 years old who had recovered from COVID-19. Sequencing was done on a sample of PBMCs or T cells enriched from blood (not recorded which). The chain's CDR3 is CATSGTGRFSGELFF. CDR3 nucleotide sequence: TGTGCCACCAGTGGGACAGGAAGGTTCTCCGGGGAGCTGTTTTTT.